This TCR beta chain was obtained from a study of cytomegalovirus exposure and HLA in healthy donors. Study-level points and caveats: Later analysis showed TCR association rates varying by HLA locus, highest for DRB1 and lowest for HLA-C. A later analysis linked 15,000 to 20,000 TCR beta sequences to HLA alleles at 0.05 false discovery rate.

There are a few counts of this clone. Its antigen is currently unknown. The PCR ran on 60 Vbeta and 13 Jbeta primers. Only in-frame clones appear in the TCRdb table, and some are missing; sequencing was by immunoSEQ multiplex PCR. This repertoire shows about 120,000 clones, over 9.5% found once; its top ten account for just over 4.5%. Germline CDR1 is MGHRA and CDR2 is YSYEKL. V lost 1 base to trimming and J lost 7 bases, with 11 bases between them. The CDR3 is made up of 14 amino acids. The receptor was derived from a woman under 30 in good health and CMV-seropositive. The sample was PBMCs. The V and J genes are TRBV4-1 and TRBJ2-1; D uncertain. CDR3 loop: CASSQGRGSNEQFF. The CDR3 DNA is TGCGCCAGCAGCCAAGGTCGCGGAAGTAATGAGCAGTTCTTC.